This TCR beta chain was recorded in a study of blood T cell repertoires in COVID-19. Study in general: Acute-phase and convalescent COVID-19 samples originated in the United States, Italy and Spain. PBMCs, B-cell-depleted T cells, or T cells provided the cDNA or gDNA that made up the material.

The CDR3 consists of 16 residues. Trimming took 2 bases from V and 0 from J; bases not matched to a gene: 4. In the source study's methods: From reference gene primer amplification, estimates of nucleated cell counts were derived. The table came from immunoSEQ multiplex PCR; TCRdb's copy has only in-frame clones and leaves some out. For V, J and clone size, that table is used; D and trimming come from the DNA. The sample consists of more than 200,000 clones, about 88% of them appearing once. The gene calls are TRBV23-1 and TRBJ1-5; 7 nucleotides line up with TRBD1. TRBV23-1 is reported as an ORF; its role is uncertain. The clonotype comes from a woman in her thirties or forties who had recovered from COVID-19. The material sequenced was peripheral blood. The CDR3 DNA is TGCGCCAGCAGTCAAAATCAGGGGGTTAGCAATCAGCCCCAGCATTTT. The encoded protein is CASSQNQGVSNQPQHF.